The 31 T cell receptor beta chains below come from one sample, sequenced in a study of T cell repertoires in cytomegalovirus infection. TCRdb re-analysed the reads in MiXCR, keeping a single row per CDR3 protein. The sample lists about 230,000 distinct CDR3 sequences; approximately 6.7% were seen once. The sequencing input was PBMCs. The receptors shown here come from a human donor in good health (CMV status not recorded). Some clones in this sample may be carry-over from other donors' samples.

This clonotype occurred many times. This rearrangement joins TRBV7-2 to TRBJ2-5; unclear D gene. The V gene's germline CDR1 is SGHTA and CDR2 FQGNSA. The CDR3 covers 16 residues. Trimming cost V 2 bases and J 1 base, with 14 bases left between them. CDR3 loop: CASSLSTNLVQETQYF. The CDR3 DNA sequence: TGTGCCAGCAGCTTATCCACAAACCTTGTCCAAGAGACCCAGTACTTC.

This clonotype was counted at least ten times. This chain uses TRBV30 with TRBJ1-2; TRBD1 matches 9 bases. V lost 2 bases, J lost 8 bases, and 9 bases stayed unmatched. Germline V gene data show CDR1 as GTSNPN and CDR2 as SVGIG (reference sequence). The CDR3 runs to 14 residues. The CDR3 nucleotides are TGTGCCTGGAGTCTTGGGACAGGGTTTTACGGCTACACCTTC. Translated: CAWSLGTGFYGYTF.

There are many counts of this clonotype. The chain is built from TRBV10-3 and TRBJ2-7; the match to TRBD1 covers 9 bases. The CDR3 sequence is 15 residues long. V was clipped by 6 bases and J by 0 bases; unmatched bases: 6. Per the germline V gene, CDR1 is ENHRY and CDR2 is SYGVKD. The CDR3 region is CAISTGGLSSYEQYF. In DNA, the CDR3 is TGTGCCATCAGCACAGGGGGCCTTAGCTCCTACGAGCAGTACTTC.

There are many counts of this clonotype. The CDR3 loop is CASSLEVGIGGEAFF. The CDR3 nucleotides are TGCGCCAGCAGCTTGGAGGTGGGGATAGGGGGTGAAGCTTTCTTT. This chain uses TRBV5-1 with TRBJ1-1; D may be TRBD1 (6 bases). This CDR3 contains 15 residues. V was trimmed by 0 bases and J by 7 bases, leaving 16 bases between them. Looked up from germline, CDR1 is SGHRS and CDR2 is YFSETQ.

This clonotype came up many times. The chain couples TRBV6-2 or TRBV6-3 to TRBJ1-1; D might be TRBD1 (5 bases). The CDR3 is 14 amino acids. CDR1 and CDR2 from the germline V gene are MNHEY and SVGEGT. V shed 8 bases and J shed 4 bases, with 17 bases lying between them. The CDR3 DNA follows: TGTGCCAGCCTTCACGCGGGCCAGGGCACTGAAGCTTTCTTT. The encoded protein is CASLHAGQGTEAFF.

The table lists this clonotype with many counts. This chain connects TRBV6-2 or TRBV6-3 to TRBJ2-5; D remains ambiguous. Germline V CDR1 and CDR2: MNHEY, SVGEGT. This CDR3 spans 15 amino acids. The ends were cut back, 0 bases at V and 5 bases at J, with 13 bases in the middle. The CDR3 coding sequence is TGTGCCAGCAGTTACTCGATCCAGTCCTTGGAGACCCAGTACTTC. Translation: CASSYSIQSLETQYF.

The chain recombines TRBV30 with TRBJ1-3; no clear D gene. Germline CDR1 reads GTSNPN; CDR2 reads SVGIG (reference sequence). V was cut by 4 bases and J by 2 bases, with 9 bases left in between. The CDR3 runs to 13 residues. For the CDR3, the DNA is TGTGCCTGGATCAACCCGGCTGGAAACACCATATATTTT. It is translated as CAWINPAGNTIYF.

This clonotype occurred many times. The chain links TRBV7-2 to TRBJ2-3, with a tentative D call TRBD2 (6 bases). The CDR3 sequence is 14 residues long. Germline assignment: CDR1 SGHTA and CDR2 FQGNSA. Trimming cost V 2 bases and J 1 base, with 7 bases left between them. The CDR3 loop is CASSLSGGTDTQYF. The DNA for the CDR3 is TGTGCCAGCAGCTTATCGGGGGGCACAGATACGCAGTATTTT.

This chain uses TRBV18 with TRBJ1-1; TRBD1 matches at 9 bases. The CDR3 has 18 residues. The germline V gene has CDR1 KGHSH and CDR2 LQKENI. Trimming removed 2 bases from V and 6 bases from J; junction bases left unmatched: 16. The CDR3 nucleotides are TGTGCCAGCTCACCAAACACAGGGGGCTTTTCGCATATCTCTGAAGCTTTCTTT. As protein: CASSPNTGGFSHISEAFF. Supplemented by reference TRBV18 and TRBJ1-1, the full variable domain reads NAGVMQNPRHLVRRRGQEARLRCSPMKGHSHVYWYRQLPEEGLKFMVYLQKENIIDESGMPKERFSAEFPKEGPSILRIQQVVRGDSAAYFCASSPNTGGFSHISEAFFGQGTRLTVV.

This clonotype was counted a few times. The chain combines TRBV20-1 with TRBJ1-1; possibly TRBD1 for D (6 bases). V lost 2 bases and J lost 5, with 12 bases in between. Germline loops: CDR1 DFQATT, CDR2 SNEGSKA (reference sequence). This CDR3 has 13 residues. The CDR3 spells CSARRGAGTEAFF. CDR3 nucleotides: TGCAGTGCTAGACGGGGGGCTGGAACTGAAGCTTTCTTT.

At least ten counts were recorded for this clonotype. The chain links TRBV5-4 to TRBJ1-1; D unclear. In germline, CDR1 is SGHNT, CDR2 YYREEE (reference sequence). Trimming stripped 1 base from V and 5 bases from J, with 12 bases between. This CDR3 region has 14 residues. The CDR3 nucleotides read TGTGCCAGCAGCTTGCCCTTACTAGGGACTGAAGCTTTCTTT. Its protein is CASSLPLLGTEAFF.

This chain uses TRBV24-1 with TRBJ1-5, with a tentative D call TRBD1 (6 bases). V was clipped by 5 bases and J by 6 bases, with 13 bases between them. The CDR3 has 14 residues. CDR1 is KGHDR and CDR2 is SFDVKD in the germline V gene. Here the CDR3 reads CATSAGGEGQPQHF. Written as DNA, the CDR3 is TGTGCCACCAGTGCGGGGGGCGAAGGTCAGCCCCAGCATTTT.

In its sample, this clonotype was seen many times. The gene calls are TRBV12-3 or TRBV12-4 and TRBJ2-2; D remains unclear. Trimming took 6 bases from V and 4 from J, leaving 12 bases between them. The CDR3 extends over 14 amino acids. CDR3 nucleotide sequence: TGTGCCAGCAGAACCCCCTGGAGCACCGGGGAGCTGTTTTTT. Its translation: CASRTPWSTGELFF.

This clonotype was found many times. The genes are TRBV25-1 and TRBJ1-2; no reliable D call. CDR1 MGHDK and CDR2 SYGVNS come from the germline V gene. The CDR3 contains 13 residues. Trimming left V 3 bases short and J 9 bases short, with 14 bases between. The CDR3 DNA sequence: TGTGCCAGCAGTGACTCAGGTTCCAGCCGCTACACCTTC. Translating it yields CASSDSGSSRYTF.

The V and J genes are TRBV10-3 and TRBJ1-1, with D possibly being TRBD1 (6 bases). CDR1 is ENHRY and CDR2 is SYGVKD in the germline V gene. Trimming took off 0 bases at V and 3 bases at J, with 11 bases between the two ends. The CDR3 runs to 15 residues. DNA of the CDR3: TGTGCCATCAGTGAGTCGAACAGGGCGGACACTGAAGCTTTCTTT. Amino acid sequence: CAISESNRADTEAFF.

The table lists this clonotype with many counts. J is TRBJ1-1 and V is TRBV29-1, with D perhaps matching TRBD1 (5 bases). The length of the CDR3 is 12 residues. V was trimmed by 7 bases and J by 5 bases, leaving 14 bases between them. Per the germline V gene, CDR1 is SQVTM and CDR2 is ANQGSEA. CDR3 region: CSGAGSGTEAFF. The CDR3 coding sequence is TGCAGCGGAGCAGGGTCGGGGACTGAAGCTTTCTTT.

The chain carries TRBV18 and TRBJ1-4; D ambiguous. V lost 1 base and J lost 0, with 6 bases in between. Germline lookup yields CDR1 KGHSH and CDR2 LQKENI. The CDR3 contains 15 residues. The CDR3 sequence: CASSPRIATNEKLFF. CDR3 sequence (DNA): TGTGCCAGCTCACCACGTATAGCAACTAATGAAAAACTGTTTTTT.

CDR3 bases: TGTGCCAGCAGCTCTCACTCTCTACTAGGGAGCTACAATGAGCAGTTCTTC. Translating it yields CASSSHSLLGSYNEQFF. V and J are TRBV7-2 and TRBJ2-1; D might be TRBD2 (5 bases). With 4 bases removed from V and 3 bases from J, the gap between germline ends came to 19 bases. CDR3 length: 17 residues. Germline V gene lookup returns CDR1 SGHTA and CDR2 FQGNSA.

This clonotype was detected many times. The V and J genes are TRBV5-1 and TRBJ2-7; a weak D match, TRBD2 (5 bases). CDR3 size: 14 residues. Germline lookup yields CDR1 SGHRS and CDR2 YFSETQ. The ends were cut back, 4 bases at V and 0 bases at J, with 11 bases in the middle. The CDR3 DNA reads TGCGCCAGCAGCCCCGAGGACTTCTCCTACGAGCAGTACTTC. It codes for CASSPEDFSYEQYF.

This clonotype was counted at least ten times. V and J are TRBV7-2 and TRBJ2-5, with a tentative D call TRBD2 (5 bases). Germline V gene data show CDR1 as SGHTA and CDR2 as FQGNSA. V gave up 3 bases and J gave up 4 bases, with 18 bases separating them. The CDR3 length is 16 residues. The CDR3: CASSFSTGLGRETQYF. The CDR3 DNA reads TGTGCCAGCAGCTTCTCGACTGGCTTAGGGAGAGAGACCCAGTACTTC.

This clonotype showed up many times. The genes are TRBV20-1 and TRBJ1-2, with 10 positions matching TRBD1. With V trimmed by 5 bases and J by 8 bases, 11 bases remained unmatched. Germline CDR1 is DFQATT and CDR2 is SNEGSKA (reference sequence). CDR3 length: 14 amino acids. CDR3 amino acids: CSASPPGQGLGYTF. Written as DNA, the CDR3 is TGCAGTGCTTCCCCTCCGGGACAGGGGTTGGGCTACACCTTC.

This clonotype was recorded at least ten times. V usage is TRBV11-2 and J usage is TRBJ1-1; 7 bases map to TRBD1. V trimming: 4 bases; J trimming: 5 bases; junction bases outside the gene matches: 13. There are 16 residues in the CDR3. Germline CDR1 is SGHAT and CDR2 is FQNNGV. For the CDR3, the DNA is TGTGCCAGCAGCTCCCCAGGGGGGCGAGTAAAGACTGAAGCTTTCTTT. It translates to CASSSPGGRVKTEAFF.

This clonotype was seen ten or more times. The chain couples TRBV7-9 to TRBJ2-7, with 7 positions matching TRBD1. The CDR3 spans 16 residues. CDR1 SEHNR and CDR2 FQNEAQ come from the germline V gene (reference sequence). J gave up 3 bases and V 5 bases, and 13 bases lay outside the gene matches. The CDR3 nucleotides are TGTGCCAGCAGCCCAACAGGTCCACAGGGGTTCTACGAGCAGTACTTC. Residues: CASSPTGPQGFYEQYF.

This clonotype was seen at least ten times. The chain carries TRBV7-2 and TRBJ2-5; the match to TRBD2 covers 9 bases. Germline CDR1 is SGHTA and CDR2 is FQGNSA. Trimming took 5 bases from V and 4 from J; bases not matched to a gene: 23. The CDR3 extends over 20 amino acids. CDR3 sequence: CASSEKDEAGGRRMRETQYF. The CDR3 bases are TGTGCCAGCAGCGAAAAAGATGAGGCGGGGGGGCGAAGGATGAGAGAGACCCAGTACTTC. Full variable domain (outside the CDR3, taken from reference TRBV7-2 and TRBJ2-5): GAGVSQSPSNKVTEKGKDVELRCDPISGHTALYWYRQSLGQGLEFLIYFQGNSAPDKSGLPSDRFSAERTGGSVSTLTIQRTQQEDSAVYLCASSEKDEAGGRRMRETQYFGPGTRLLVL.

This clonotype was recorded a few times. The CDR3 is CASSFMSSYNEQFF. The CDR3, as DNA: TGTGCCAGCAGCTTCATGAGCTCCTACAATGAGCAGTTCTTC. The J gene is TRBJ2-1, the V gene TRBV5-6; D is ambiguous. Germline V gene sequence: CDR1 SGHDT, CDR2 YYEEEE. The CDR3 covers 14 residues. Between the trimmed V and J ends, which lost 2 bases and 0 bases, there was a span of 6 bases.

This clonotype was counted at least ten times. The junction differs from germline at one of its ends, possibly a read error. The chain's CDR3 is CAWEKNLGTGAFF. The CDR3 DNA is TGTGCCTGGGAGAAGAATCTGGGAACTGGAGCTTTCTTT. This chain uses TRBV30 with TRBJ1-1, with D unresolved. The CDR3 sequence is 13 residues long. Germline CDR1 GTSNPN, CDR2 SVGIG (reference sequence).

This clonotype was seen many times. The rearrangement links TRBV11-2 to TRBJ1-3, with a possible D match to TRBD1 (6 bases). The ends were cut back, 5 bases at V and 2 bases at J, with 16 bases in the middle. The germline V gene has CDR1 SGHAT and CDR2 FQNNGV. The CDR3 has 16 residues. The CDR3 loop reads CASSTRTAKAGNTIYF. The CDR3 region has the DNA TGTGCCAGCAGCACCCGGACAGCCAAAGCTGGAAACACCATATATTTT.

This clonotype was seen repeatedly, ten times or more. The chain combines TRBV20-1 with TRBJ2-1; 13 bases map to TRBD2. Germline V lookup: CDR1 DFQATT, CDR2 SNEGSKA (reference sequence). The junction had 5 bases not matched to a gene; V was cut back by 1 base and J by 2 bases. The length of the CDR3 is 17 residues. The CDR3 here is CSARVLTSGGPYNEQFF. DNA for the CDR3: TGCAGTGCTAGAGTTCTGACTAGCGGGGGGCCCTACAATGAGCAGTTCTTC.

This clonotype was picked up many times. V is TRBV20-1 and J is TRBJ1-5, with D uncertain. This CDR3 is 14 amino acids long. Deletions cut 1 base from V and 2 bases from J, with 9 bases between. The germline gives CDR1 DFQATT, CDR2 SNEGSKA (reference sequence). The DNA for the CDR3 is TGCAGTGCTAGAGTGGGATTCGGCAATCAGCCCCAGCATTTT. Its protein product is CSARVGFGNQPQHF.

This clonotype was seen at least ten times. This chain uses TRBV28 with TRBJ2-1; 12 bases are shared with TRBD2. Trimming removed 6 bases from V and 6 bases from J; junction bases left unmatched: 6. The germline CDR1 and CDR2 sequences are MDHEN and SYDVKM. CDR3 length equals 15 residues. CDR3 amino acids: CASRSSGGGFNEQFF. CDR3 DNA sequence: TGTGCCAGCAGGTCTAGCGGGGGGGGATTCAATGAGCAGTTCTTC.

The V gene is TRBV10-3, the J gene TRBJ2-3; weak D call: TRBD2 (6 bases). Looked up from germline, CDR1 is ENHRY and CDR2 is SYGVKD. V was trimmed by 1 base and J by 2 bases, leaving 13 bases between them. The CDR3 spans 16 residues. CDR3 in DNA: TGTGCCATCAGTGAGTTCTTAGCGGAAATCACAGATACGCAGTATTTT. Translated: CAISEFLAEITDTQYF.